Listed here are 19 T cell receptor beta chains from one sample, sequenced in a study of identical twins. TCRdb ran MiXCR on the 5' RACE reads and lists one entry per CDR3 protein. The sample contains hundreds of thousands of distinct CDR3 sequences, approximately 18% of which appear only once. This sample was also put to use in a study of T cells expressing NK-cell markers.

The material sequenced was PBMCs. All receptors derive from a woman in her late teens or twenties in good health.

The CDR3 region has the DNA TGTGCCAGCAGTTATTCTACCCGACGACAGGCCTTTGACGAGCAGTACTTC. Residues: CASSYSTRRQAFDEQYF. The chain combines TRBV12-3 or TRBV12-4 with TRBJ2-7; D possibly corresponds to TRBD1 (6 bases). The CDR3 sequence is 17 residues long. The V end was cut by 4 bases, the J end by 5 bases, with 24 bases between.

This clonotype was picked up a small number of times. The rearrangement uses TRBV10-3 and TRBJ2-1; D unclear. The CDR3 extends over 15 amino acids. V lost 4 bases to trimming and J lost 0 bases, with 10 bases between them. Germline V gene data show CDR1 as ENHRY and CDR2 as SYGVKD. The DNA of the CDR3 is TGTGCCATCAGTGCTATTACAAGCTCCTACAATGAGCAGTTCTTC. Translated, it gives CAISAITSSYNEQFF.

The chain has TRBV7-9 and TRBJ2-7; 11 positions match TRBD2. V shed 4 bases, J shed 4 bases, and the junction held 6 bases outside the gene matches. CDR1 and CDR2 (germline): SEHNR, FQNEAQ (reference sequence). This CDR3 is built from 15 residues. The CDR3 region is CASSSGLAGLYEQYF. CDR3 sequence (DNA): TGTGCCAGCAGCTCAGGACTAGCGGGCCTGTACGAGCAGTACTTC.

This rearrangement joins TRBV30 to TRBJ2-1, with 10 bases aligning to TRBD2. V shed 1 base, J shed 8 bases, and the junction held 14 bases outside the gene matches. Germline CDR1 and CDR2: GTSNPN and SVGIG (reference sequence). The CDR3 sequence is 17 residues long. DNA of the CDR3: TGTGCCTGGAGTGATGGTAGGAAGCGGGAGGGCCCCGATGAGCAGTTCTTC. Translating gives CAWSDGRKREGPDEQFF.

This clonotype was recorded at least ten times. The rearrangement joins TRBV5-1 to TRBJ2-6, with D perhaps TRBD2 (6 bases). V shed 4 bases and J shed 2 bases, with 13 bases lying between them. The CDR3 contains 16 residues. Per germline, CDR1 SGHRS and CDR2 YFSETQ. CDR3 nucleotides: TGCGCCAGCAGCCACAACGGAGGGGCTGGGGCCAACGTCCTGACTTTC. Its protein is CASSHNGGAGANVLTF.

The rearrangement joins TRBV6-4 to TRBJ2-6; D call uncertain. The CDR3 has 16 residues. The germline gives CDR1 MRHNA, CDR2 SNTAGT. The ends were cut back, 5 bases at V and 0 bases at J, with 11 bases in the middle. The CDR3, as DNA: TGTGCCAGCAGTATCTCACACCTCTCTGGGGCCAACGTCCTGACTTTC. As protein: CASSISHLSGANVLTF.

This clonotype showed up many times. The chain's CDR3 is CASRVRDRGSEEKLFF. The DNA of the CDR3 is TGTGCCAGCAGGGTCCGGGACAGGGGTTCGGAGGAAAAACTGTTTTTT. This rearrangement joins TRBV6-1 to TRBJ1-4; 10 nucleotides align to TRBD1. V lost 6 bases to trimming and J lost 8 bases; unmatched junction nucleotides: 12. CDR3 length: 16 amino acids. CDR1 MNHNS and CDR2 SASEGT come from the germline V gene.

This clonotype was seen a few times. CDR3 sequence reads: CASSSGGRGSNEKLFF. The CDR3 DNA reads as TGTGCCAGCAGCTCGGGGGGGCGAGGGTCTAATGAAAAACTGTTTTTT. The chain is built from TRBV7-9 and TRBJ1-4, with D possibly being TRBD1 (6 bases). The CDR3 consists of 16 residues. V was cut by 4 bases and J by 3 bases, with 15 bases left in between. The germline V gene has CDR1 SEHNR and CDR2 FQNEAQ (reference sequence).

The rearrangement links TRBV10-1 to TRBJ2-1; weak D call: TRBD1 (6 bases). With 1 base removed from V and 4 bases from J, the gap between germline ends came to 11 bases. This CDR3 is built from 15 residues. Germline CDR1 WNHNN, CDR2 SYGVQD (reference sequence). The CDR3 DNA follows: TGCGCCAGCAGTGAGTTACAGGGCGGATACAATGAGCAGTTCTTC. It translates to CASSELQGGYNEQFF.

The sample holds a few counts of this clonotype. The chain uses TRBV4-3 and TRBJ2-1; perhaps TRBD2 as D (5 bases). Per the germline V gene, CDR1 is LGHNA and CDR2 is YSLEER. The CDR3 length is 16 residues. Trimming took 0 bases from V and 8 from J, leaving 17 bases between them. The CDR3 nucleotides are TGCGCCAGCAGCCAAGAGAGGGCGGTAGCTTCGTATGAGCAGTTCTTC. Protein sequence: CASSQERAVASYEQFF.

At least ten counts were recorded for this clonotype. This chain connects TRBV7-2 to TRBJ1-5; D is ambiguous. This CDR3 has 15 residues. The germline V gene encodes CDR1 SGHTA and CDR2 FQGNSA. Trimming removed 1 base from V and 6 bases from J, with 13 bases in between. CDR3 nucleotides: TGTGCCAGCAGCTTAGGGATCCGGGAGAGTCAGCCCCAGCATTTT. Its protein product is CASSLGIRESQPQHF.

This clonotype was seen only a few times. The J gene is TRBJ2-1, the V gene TRBV20-1, with no clear D. Germline V gene data show CDR1 as DFQATT and CDR2 as SNEGSKA (reference sequence). The length of the CDR3 is 15 residues. Trimming left V 0 bases short and J 4 bases short, with 13 bases between. The CDR3 nucleotides read TGCAGTGCTAGAGATCTGAGCTCCCTTTACAATGAGCAGTTCTTC. This codes for CSARDLSSLYNEQFF.

The chain couples TRBV20-1 to TRBJ2-5; D is unclear. The CDR3 length is 13 residues. With 5 bases removed from V and 6 bases from J, the gap between germline ends came to 16 bases. Germline loops: CDR1 DFQATT, CDR2 SNEGSKA (reference sequence). The CDR3 sequence is CSASGGSPKTQYF. CDR3 nucleotides: TGCAGTGCTTCGGGTGGGTCACCTAAGACCCAGTACTTC.

This clonotype was seen more than once but under ten times. J is TRBJ1-1 and V is TRBV11-2; no firm D call. The CDR3 totals 14 residues. V lost 3 bases, J lost 1 base, and 9 bases lay in between. The germline CDR1 and CDR2 sequences are SGHAT and FQNNGV. This chain's CDR3 is CASSFDAWNTEAFF. Here the CDR3 DNA reads TGTGCCAGCAGCTTCGACGCCTGGAACACTGAAGCTTTCTTT.

This clonotype has more than one count but fewer than ten. The chain links TRBV9 to TRBJ2-1; D is perhaps TRBD1 (5 bases). Trimming cost V 0 bases and J 2 bases, with 9 bases left between them. The CDR3 covers 15 residues. CDR1 is SGDLS and CDR2 is YYNGEE in the germline V gene. Written as DNA, the CDR3 is TGTGCCAGCAGCGTAGCTATGGGGCCCTACAATGAGCAGTTCTTC. Its translation: CASSVAMGPYNEQFF.

This clonotype was observed many times. This chain uses TRBV7-2 with TRBJ2-7; D gene ambiguous. The CDR3 contains 13 residues. Between the trimmed V and J ends, which lost 3 bases and 2 bases, there was a span of 8 bases. Per the germline V gene, CDR1 is SGHTA and CDR2 is FQGNSA. CDR3 in amino acids: CASSFGRTYEQYF. The DNA of the CDR3 is TGTGCCAGCAGCTTCGGCCGCACCTACGAGCAGTACTTC.

This clonotype was seen a handful of times. The chain carries TRBV7-3 and TRBJ1-2; the D is unclear. CDR3 size: 15 residues. Trimming cost V 2 bases and J 0 bases, with 10 bases left between them. Looked up from germline, CDR1 is SGHTA and CDR2 is FQGTGA. As DNA, the CDR3 is TGTGCCAGCAGCTTATTTGGCACCTCTAACTATGGCTACACCTTC. The encoded protein is CASSLFGTSNYGYTF.

This clonotype was recorded many times. The gene calls are TRBV6-5 and TRBJ2-5, with 12 bases that match TRBD2. The V gene end was trimmed by 2 bases and the J gene end by 3 bases; junction bases not matched to a gene: 4. Germline CDR1 MNHEY, CDR2 SVGAGI. This CDR3 contains 16 residues. The DNA of the CDR3 is TGTGCCAGCAGTTACATCCCTAGCGGGGGGGAAGAGACCCAGTACTTC. Translation: CASSYIPSGGEETQYF.

The chain couples TRBV20-1 to TRBJ2-3; 8 bases align to TRBD2. CDR1 is DFQATT, CDR2 SNEGSKA, per germline (reference sequence). Unmatched junction bases numbered 6, after V lost 3 bases and J lost 4 bases. The CDR3 has 14 residues. This chain's CDR3 is CSASKVAGPDTQYF. CDR3 DNA: TGCAGTGCTAGTAAGGTAGCGGGGCCAGATACGCAGTATTTT.